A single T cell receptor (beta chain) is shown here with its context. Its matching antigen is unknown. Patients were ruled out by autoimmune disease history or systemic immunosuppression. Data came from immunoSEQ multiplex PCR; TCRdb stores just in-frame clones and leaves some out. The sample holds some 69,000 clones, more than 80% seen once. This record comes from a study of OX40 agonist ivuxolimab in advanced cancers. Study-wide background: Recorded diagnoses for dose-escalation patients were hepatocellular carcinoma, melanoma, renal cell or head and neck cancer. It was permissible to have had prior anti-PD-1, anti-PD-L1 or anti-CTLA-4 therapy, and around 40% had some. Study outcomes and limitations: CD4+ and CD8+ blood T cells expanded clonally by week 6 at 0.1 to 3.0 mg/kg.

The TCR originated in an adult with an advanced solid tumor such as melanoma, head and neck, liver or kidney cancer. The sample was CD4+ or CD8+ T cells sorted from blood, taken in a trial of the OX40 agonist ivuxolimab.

Here the CDR3 reads CASSQHGVPQYF. The CDR3 DNA reads as TGTGCCAGCAGCCAGCACGGGGTCCCGCAGTACTTC. The V call is TRBV14, the J call TRBJ2-7, with D possibly TRBD2 on 5 matching bases. This CDR3 region has 12 residues. The V end was cut by 3 bases, the J end by 9 bases, with 12 bases between. The germline gives CDR1 SGHDN, CDR2 FVKESK.